This TCR beta chain is from a study of spatial heterogeneity in lung cancer. Across the study: Alpha-chain sequences were detected in numbers that were consistently lower than beta-chain sequences.

Using its own MiXCR run on the 5' RACE reads, TCRdb lists one record per CDR3 protein. The sample holds 49,000 or so distinct CDR3 sequences, 10% to 15% seen once. In regard to this clonotype: Its target is not known.

General study findings and limits: Relative to follow-up, resection was when ubiquitous expanded tumor TCRs appeared more in blood.

Time point denoted: sample taken at primary tumor resection. From tumor, nontumor lung or frozen PBMC, whole RNA was taken unsorted for sequencing. CDR1 is SQVTM and CDR2 is ANQGSEA in the germline V gene. The ends were cut back, 7 bases at V and 0 bases at J, with 9 bases in the middle. The length of the CDR3 is 12 residues. This receptor was obtained from a female donor with early-stage non-small cell lung cancer. The sample was PBMCs, taken at surgery. The gene calls are TRBV29-1 and TRBJ1-1; a weak D match, TRBD1 (5 bases). CDR3 in DNA: TGCAGCGGGGGCGGAATGAACACTGAAGCTTTCTTT. Its protein product is CSGGGMNTEAFF.